One and the same sample provided the 11 T cell receptor beta chains below, sequenced in a study of regulatory T cells in long-lasting Graves disease. Time point denoted: persistent/refractory GD, antithyroid drugs over 5 years with positive TRAb. Researchers made the TCR library from RNA that was extracted from PBMCs. According to the study, TCR beta libraries were built with iRepertoire HTBI primers and CDR3-region Arm-PCR. MiXCR, run by TCRdb on the multiplex PCR reads, gives a single entry per CDR3 protein. The sample lists roughly 400,000 distinct CDR3 sequences; around 21% were seen once. The material sequenced was peripheral blood mononuclear cells (PBMCs), taken when the disease was refractory, from a patient treated with antithyroid drugs. These receptors were taken from a female donor with Graves disease.

This clonotype was detected many times. The chain employs TRBV10-3 and TRBJ2-5; TRBD2 is a possible D gene (6 bases). Trimming shortened V by 10 bases and J by 0 bases, and 24 bases separated the two germline ends. The CDR3 runs 17 residues. The germline gives CDR1 ENHRY, CDR2 SYGVKD. CDR3 protein: CASMGLAGGTDQETQYF. CDR3 coding DNA: TGTGCCAGCATGGGACTCGCTGGCGGGACCGACCAAGAGACCCAGTACTTC.

The CDR3 bases are TGTGCCAGCAGCGCCCGCATGGTAGCCAAAAACATTCAGTACTTC. Translation: CASSARMVAKNIQYF. V usage is TRBV13 and J usage is TRBJ2-4; D gene ambiguous. The V gene's germline CDR1 is PRHDT and CDR2 FYEKMQ (reference sequence). Trimming took 5 bases from V and 0 from J, leaving 11 bases between them. The CDR3 sequence is 15 residues long.

This clonotype was counted at least ten times. The chain is built from TRBV28 and TRBJ1-2, with TRBD1 as a possible D gene (6 bases). In germline, CDR1 is MDHEN, CDR2 SYDVKM. This CDR3 comprises 12 residues. Trimming cost V 5 bases and J 7 bases, with 11 bases left between them. In DNA form, the CDR3 reads TGTGCCAGCAGTCCGCTCAGGGGTGGCTACACCTTC. Residues: CASSPLRGGYTF.

The J gene is TRBJ1-1, the V gene TRBV25-1, with no clear D. Between the trimmed V and J ends, which lost 8 bases and 4 bases, there was a span of 8 bases. CDR3 length equals 11 residues. Germline V gene data show CDR1 as MGHDK and CDR2 as SYGVNS. In DNA, the CDR3 is TGTGCCAGCGGGCGGGGCACTGAAGCTTTCTTT. Its translation is CASGRGTEAFF.

V gene TRBV10-3 combines with J gene TRBJ2-7; 7 bases are shared with TRBD2. The V gene's germline CDR1 is ENHRY and CDR2 SYGVKD. The length of the CDR3 is 14 residues. V lost 6 bases to trimming and J lost 2 bases; unmatched junction nucleotides: 7. The CDR3 here is CAIRGASGPYEQYF. CDR3 coding DNA: TGTGCCATCAGGGGTGCTAGCGGACCCTACGAGCAGTACTTC.

The chain has TRBV27 and TRBJ2-7; TRBD1 or TRBD2 may be the D gene (5 bases each). This CDR3 has 16 residues. The V gene's germline CDR1 is MNHEY and CDR2 SMNVEV (reference sequence). V was trimmed by 0 bases and J by 1 base, leaving 13 bases between them. Here the CDR3 reads CASSLSIGTLSYEQYF. For the CDR3, the DNA is TGTGCCAGCAGTTTATCGATAGGGACCCTTTCCTACGAGCAGTACTTC.

For this clonotype: A read error is possible here, since a much larger clone lies one base away. The chain is built from TRBV6-1 and TRBJ1-1; D not certain. The CDR3 totals 14 residues. CDR1 and CDR2 (germline): MNHNS, SASEGT. CDR3 sequence (DNA): TGTGCCAGCAAGCTAGCCCCAGTGAACGCTGAAGCTTTCTTT. Translated: CASKLAPVNAEAFF.

At least ten counts were recorded for this clonotype. The rearrangement joins TRBV5-6 to TRBJ1-2; tentatively, D is TRBD1 (5 bases). CDR1 and CDR2 (germline): SGHDT, YYEEEE. The CDR3 spans 14 residues. V lost 4 bases, J lost 4 bases, and 14 bases lay in between. CDR3 nucleotide sequence: TGTGCCAGCAGCCTGGGACTCACGGCCTATGGCTACACCTTC. It specifies CASSLGLTAYGYTF.

The rearrangement uses TRBV28 and TRBJ2-7, with a weak D call TRBD2 (5 bases). The CDR3 contains 13 residues. Trimming shortened V by 6 bases and J by 3 bases, and 12 bases separated the two germline ends. From germline, CDR1 is MDHEN and CDR2 SYDVKM. CDR3 nucleotides: TGTGCCAGCAGGGAGTCTGGAGGCTACGAGCAGTACTTC. This gives the protein CASRESGGYEQYF.

At least ten counts were recorded for this clonotype. The chain combines TRBV28 with TRBJ1-6, with 9 bases that match TRBD1. V lost 2 bases and J lost 10; bases outside the gene matches: 9. Germline V gives CDR1 MDHEN, CDR2 SYDVKM. This CDR3 comprises 16 residues. Written as DNA, the CDR3 is TGTGCCAGCAGTTTAGGGGGAACAGGGGGCCAATCACCCCTCCACTTT. As protein: CASSLGGTGGQSPLHF.

Many counts were recorded for this clonotype. The chain has TRBV7-3 and TRBJ1-1; possible D gene TRBD1, 5 bases. The germline V and J ends were trimmed by 2 bases and 1 base, with 11 bases remaining between them. This CDR3 has 15 amino acids. Germline loops: CDR1 SGHTA, CDR2 FQGTGA. The DNA for the CDR3 is TGTGCCAGCAGCTTAGGGGGAGGGACGAACACTGAAGCTTTCTTT. Translated: CASSLGGGTNTEAFF.